Presented here are 8 T cell receptor beta chains from one specimen sequenced in a study of cytomegalovirus exposure and HLA in healthy donors. Use of 60 Vbeta and 13 Jbeta primers characterized the PCR. The protocol was immunoSEQ multiplex PCR, while the TCRdb copy is restricted to in-frame clones and leaves out a portion. The sample has 75,000 to 80,000 clones, 80% seen once. Sequencing input: PBMCs. Receptors were obtained from a male donor in good health and CMV-seronegative.

CDR3 sequence (DNA): TGTGCCAGCAGCTTGGGACAGGGGGGCGAGCAGTACTTC. This codes for CASSLGQGGEQYF. The chain links TRBV6-5 to TRBJ2-5, with 11 bases that match TRBD1. The end of the DNA is better explained by TRBJ2-7, so the J call may be wrong. Germline CDR1 reads MNHEY; CDR2 reads SVGAGI. The CDR3 is 13 residues long.

This chain joins TRBV15 and TRBJ2-7, with 7 bases identical to TRBD1. The CDR3 is made up of 17 amino acids. Trimming removed 2 bases from V and 5 bases from J; junction bases left unmatched: 15. In germline, CDR1 is LNHNV, CDR2 YYDKDF (reference sequence). The CDR3 is CATSRLTATGLRNEQYF. The CDR3 DNA is TGTGCCACCAGCAGACTCACCGCGACAGGGCTTAGGAACGAGCAGTACTTC.

This sequence joins TRBV6-1 and TRBJ2-3, with D possibly TRBD2 on 6 matching bases. Between the trimmed V and J ends, which lost 5 bases and 2 bases, there was a span of 14 bases. Germline assignment: CDR1 MNHNS and CDR2 SASEGT. The CDR3 has 15 residues. Written as DNA, the CDR3 is TGTGCCAGCAGTAAGGCGGGACCCTACACAGATACGCAGTATTTT. As protein: CASSKAGPYTDTQYF.

The J gene is TRBJ2-2, the V gene TRBV7-9, with 8 bases fitting TRBD1. Germline CDR1 SEHNR, CDR2 FQNEAQ (reference sequence). V was pared by 3 bases and J by 5 bases, with 5 bases of the junction left unmatched. This CDR3 has 15 residues. CDR3 in DNA: TGTGCCAGCAGCTTGGCAGGGGGCCAGACCGGGGAGCTGTTTTTT. It translates to CASSLAGGQTGELFF.

This clone was detected a few times. The CDR3 nucleotides are TGTGCCACCACGAAGGGGATGGATAGGGATACGCAGTATTTT. Translated: CATTKGMDRDTQYF. J is TRBJ2-3 and V is TRBV19, with a possible D match to TRBD1 (5 bases). The germline V and J ends were trimmed by 10 bases and 6 bases, with 20 bases remaining between them. In germline, CDR1 is LNHDA, CDR2 SQIVND (reference sequence). There are 14 residues in the CDR3.

This chain joins TRBV30 and TRBJ2-1; D ambiguous. The CDR3 runs 12 residues. The germline gives CDR1 GTSNPN, CDR2 SVGIG (reference sequence). With 2 bases removed from V and 6 bases from J, the gap between germline ends came to 8 bases. In DNA form, the CDR3 reads TGTGCCTGGAGTTGGGCAGCCAATGAGCAGTTCTTC. This encodes CAWSWAANEQFF.

The sample holds one count of this clone. The chain uses TRBV4-2 and TRBJ1-3, with 8 nucleotides matching TRBD1. Germline CDR1 and CDR2: LGHNA and YNFKEQ. Losses at the gene ends were 1 base for V and 0 bases for J; bases not matched to a gene: 2. This CDR3 is built from 16 residues. As DNA, the CDR3 is TGTGCCAGCAGCCAAGTCGACAGGGGCTCTGGAAACACCATATATTTT. Translating gives CASSQVDRGSGNTIYF.

This chain connects TRBV14 to TRBJ1-2; the match to TRBD1 covers 9 bases. The junction had 8 bases not matched to a gene; V was cut back by 1 base and J by 2 bases. This CDR3 comprises 17 residues. CDR1 is SGHDN, CDR2 FVKESK, per germline. The CDR3: CASSQVRTGELNYGYTF. CDR3 in DNA: TGTGCCAGCAGCCAAGTTCGGACAGGGGAACTCAACTATGGCTACACCTTC.